The next 29 T cell receptor beta chains were all read from a single sample in a study of blood T cell repertoires in COVID-19. Method: immunoSEQ multiplex PCR; TCRdb's copy keeps in-frame clones and lacks some. The repertoire holds about 160,000 clones, with approximately 88% as singletons. The specimen sequenced was PBMCs or T cells enriched from blood (not recorded which). All receptors derive from a woman aged 50 to 60 who had recovered from COVID-19.

The rearrangement joins TRBV7-2 to TRBJ2-3, with D perhaps TRBD2 (6 bases). CDR1 and CDR2 from the germline V gene are SGHTA and FQGNSA. V was trimmed by 4 bases and J by 2 bases, leaving 10 bases between them. The CDR3 has 14 amino acids. The CDR3 reads CASSSGLATDTQYF. CDR3 sequence (DNA): TGTGCCAGCAGCTCGGGACTCGCCACAGATACGCAGTATTTT. The variable domain in full, completed from reference TRBV7-2 and TRBJ2-3, reads GAGVSQSPSNKVTEKGKDVELRCDPISGHTALYWYRQSLGQGLEFLIYFQGNSAPDKSGLPSDRFSAERTGGSVSTLTIQRTQQEDSAVYLCASSSGLATDTQYFGPGTRLTVL.

This chain connects TRBV5-4 to TRBJ2-1; TRBD2 matches at 7 bases. From germline, CDR1 is SGHNT and CDR2 YYREEE (reference sequence). This CDR3 is 15 amino acids long. V dropped 2 bases and J dropped 4; count of bases not matched to a gene: 6. CDR3 nucleotides: TGTGCCAGCAGCTTACCTGGGGGGGGATACAATGAGCAGTTCTTC. Its protein is CASSLPGGGYNEQFF.

This clone was recorded a few times. The chain carries TRBV30 and TRBJ1-1; 7 nucleotides agree with TRBD1. Losses at the gene ends were 4 bases for V and 7 bases for J; bases not matched to a gene: 3. Germline CDR1 GTSNPN, CDR2 SVGIG (reference sequence). The CDR3 loop spans 11 amino acids. CDR3 coding DNA: TGTGCCTGGAACAGGGGCTATGAAGCTTTCTTT. It encodes CAWNRGYEAFF.

This clone was seen only once. V usage is TRBV2 and J usage is TRBJ2-7, with D unresolved. The CDR3 covers 12 residues. The germline V gene encodes CDR1 SNHLY and CDR2 FYNNEI. Trimming left V 6 bases short and J 2 bases short, with 8 bases between. The CDR3 DNA is TGTGCCAGCAGGACACCGACCTACGAGCAGTACTTC. The encoded protein is CASRTPTYEQYF. The full variable domain, completed using reference TRBV2 and TRBJ2-7, is EPEVTQTPSHQVTQMGQEVILRCVPISNHLYFYWYRQILGQKVEFLVSFYNNEISEKSEIFDDQFSVERPDGSNFTLKIRSTKLEDSAMYFCASRTPTYEQYFGPGTRLTVT.

J is TRBJ1-1 and V is TRBV7-9, with D possibly matching TRBD1 (5 bases). This CDR3 region has 12 residues. V was trimmed by 5 bases and J by 7 bases, leaving 11 bases between them. Germline CDR1 and CDR2: SEHNR and FQNEAQ (reference sequence). CDR3 sequence reads: CASSLDRNEAFF. The CDR3 DNA reads TGTGCCAGCAGCCTCGACAGAAATGAAGCTTTCTTT. The whole variable domain, filled in from reference TRBV7-9 and TRBJ1-1, reads DTGVSQNPRHKITKRGQNVTFRCDPISEHNRLYWYRQTLGQGPEFLTYFQNEAQLEKSRLLSDRFSAERPKGSFSTLEIQRTEQGDSAMYLCASSLDRNEAFFGQGTRLTVV.

The J gene is TRBJ2-7, the V gene TRBV7-2; TRBD1 matches 7 bases. Germline CDR1 is SGHTA and CDR2 is FQGNSA. CDR3 length: 14 amino acids. V lost 5 bases to trimming and J lost 4 bases; unmatched junction nucleotides: 8. This CDR3 reads CASSTQTGTYEQYF. CDR3 coding DNA: TGTGCCAGCAGCACCCAGACAGGGACGTACGAGCAGTACTTC.

CDR3 coding DNA: TGTGCCAGCAGTTTCCCAGGGGGACGAGGTGGCTACACCTTC. Protein: CASSFPGGRGGYTF. The rearrangement joins TRBV6-5 to TRBJ1-2; 7 positions match TRBD1. Looked up from germline, CDR1 is MNHEY and CDR2 is SVGAGI. The CDR3 consists of 14 residues. Trimming took 4 bases from V and 7 from J; bases not matched to a gene: 9.

This rearrangement joins TRBV30 to TRBJ1-4, with D perhaps matching TRBD1 (5 bases). Germline V gene lookup returns CDR1 GTSNPN and CDR2 SVGIG (reference sequence). V was clipped by 3 bases and J by 0 bases, with 8 bases between them. This CDR3 is 14 amino acids long. The CDR3: CAWRRGSTNEKLFF. The CDR3 bases are TGTGCCTGGAGGCGGGGGTCAACTAATGAAAAACTGTTTTTT.

This clone was detected once. The CDR3 region is CASTDTGKVSSPLHF. The CDR3 nucleotides are TGTGCCAGCACAGATACAGGGAAGGTATCCTCACCCCTCCACTTT. The gene calls are TRBV5-6 and TRBJ1-6; possibly TRBD1 for D (6 bases). The CDR3 runs 15 residues. Germline CDR1 reads SGHDT; CDR2 reads YYEEEE. V was cut by 6 bases and J by 10 bases, with 20 bases left in between.

This chain links TRBV5-4 with TRBJ1-2; possibly TRBD1 for D (6 bases). The CDR3 sequence is 17 residues long. Deletions cut 0 bases from V and 8 bases from J, with 23 bases between. The germline V gene has CDR1 SGHNT and CDR2 YYREEE (reference sequence). The DNA of the CDR3 is TGTGCCAGCAGCTTGGGGGGGGGCGGTCCTCCGATCTCGGGCTACACCTTC. Protein product: CASSLGGGGPPISGYTF. Supplemented by reference TRBV5-4 and TRBJ1-2, the full variable domain reads ETGVTQSPTHLIKTRGQQVTLRCSSQSGHNTVSWYQQALGQGPQFIFQYYREEENGRGNFPPRFSGLQFPNYSSELNVNALELDDSALYLCASSLGGGGPPISGYTFGSGTRLTVV.

V gene TRBV19 combines with J gene TRBJ2-1; TRBD1 matches 8 bases. The CDR3 consists of 14 residues. Losses at the gene ends were 9 bases for V and 0 bases for J; bases not matched to a gene: 4. Germline CDR1 reads LNHDA; CDR2 reads SQIVND (reference sequence). The CDR3 reads CASNRGVSYNEQFF. The CDR3 DNA reads as TGTGCCAGCAACAGGGGGGTCTCCTACAATGAGCAGTTCTTC.

The CDR3 protein is CASSIGGGGAEAFF. CDR3 nucleotides: TGTGCCAGTAGTATAGGAGGCGGGGGAGCTGAAGCTTTCTTT. V usage is TRBV19 and J usage is TRBJ1-1; a possible D gene is TRBD1 (5 bases). V was trimmed by 1 base and J by 6 bases, leaving 12 bases between them. Germline loops: CDR1 LNHDA, CDR2 SQIVND (reference sequence). This CDR3 has 14 residues.

The chain is built from TRBV18 and TRBJ2-3; 15 bases match TRBD2. The V segment lost 5 bases and the J segment 5 bases; nucleotides outside the gene matches: 11. The CDR3 loop spans 18 amino acids. Germline loops: CDR1 KGHSH, CDR2 LQKENI. The CDR3 sequence is CASSVRTSGGAQGDTQYF. CDR3 sequence (DNA): TGTGCCAGCTCAGTTCGGACTAGCGGGGGGGCCCAAGGAGATACGCAGTATTTT.

J is TRBJ2-2 and V is TRBV7-3; D gene unclear. V lost 1 base, J lost 5 bases, and 5 bases lay in between. Germline assignment: CDR1 SGHTA and CDR2 FQGTGA. This CDR3 is 13 amino acids long. The CDR3 DNA reads as TGTGCCAGCAGCTTAAGCGGTACCGGGGAGCTGTTTTTT. This gives the protein CASSLSGTGELFF.

The CDR3, as DNA: TGTGCCAGCAGTTTTAGCTACCGGGACAACTCCTACGAGCAGTACTTC. It translates to CASSFSYRDNSYEQYF. The chain employs TRBV6-2 or TRBV6-3 and TRBJ2-7; TRBD1 might be the D (6 bases). Germline V lookup: CDR1 MNHEY, CDR2 SVGEGT. CDR3 size: 16 residues. V dropped 4 bases and J dropped 0 bases, with 16 bases sitting between them.

The chain carries TRBV28 and TRBJ1-2, with 9 bases matching TRBD1. There are 13 residues in the CDR3. The junction had 3 bases not matched to a gene; V was cut back by 6 bases and J by 4 bases. Per the germline V gene, CDR1 is MDHEN and CDR2 is SYDVKM. The CDR3, as DNA: TGTGCCAGCAGCCAGACAGGGGGCTATGGCTACACCTTC. Translation gives CASSQTGGYGYTF.

The chain combines TRBV14 with TRBJ2-1, with 13 nucleotides matching TRBD2. The CDR3 loop spans 16 amino acids. Germline V gives CDR1 SGHDN, CDR2 FVKESK. V shed 4 bases and J 3 bases; nucleotides not matched to a gene: 3. The CDR3 protein is CASSRRTSGGYNEQFF. The DNA for the CDR3 is TGTGCCAGCAGCCGTAGGACTAGCGGGGGCTACAATGAGCAGTTCTTC.

This clone has just one count. The V call is TRBV11-3, the J call TRBJ2-1; D ambiguous. Trimming cost V 0 bases and J 0 bases, with 9 bases left between them. Germline CDR1 SGHNT, CDR2 YENEEA. The CDR3 length is 16 residues. DNA of the CDR3: TGTGCCAGCAGCTTAGATGGCACAAGCTCCTACAATGAGCAGTTCTTC. Translated, it gives CASSLDGTSSYNEQFF.

J is TRBJ1-6 and V is TRBV7-4; TRBD1 might be the D (5 bases). CDR3 length: 16 amino acids. Per germline, CDR1 SGHVT and CDR2 SQSDAQ. V shed 1 base and J shed 4 bases, with 11 bases lying between them. DNA for the CDR3: TGTGCCAGCAGCTTAGAAAGATCAGGGTATAATTCACCCCTCCACTTT. Its translation is CASSLERSGYNSPLHF.

As concerns this clone: Additional DNA sequences in this sample encode the identical CDR3. The chain has TRBV2 and TRBJ1-5, with 7 bases fitting TRBD1. With V trimmed by 4 bases and J by 2 bases, 2 bases remained unmatched. Germline V lookup: CDR1 SNHLY, CDR2 FYNNEI. The CDR3 is 14 amino acids. The CDR3 is CASSGQGGNQPQHF. The CDR3 bases are TGTGCCAGCAGTGGGCAGGGGGGCAATCAGCCCCAGCATTTT.

The chain uses TRBV6-5 and TRBJ1-2; 7 bases align to TRBD1. The germline gives CDR1 MNHEY, CDR2 SVGAGI. J lost 3 bases, V lost 6 bases, and 7 bases had no gene match. The CDR3 runs 14 residues. CDR3 sequence reads: CASRSTTGDYGYTF. The DNA for the CDR3 is TGTGCCAGCAGATCAACAACAGGGGACTATGGCTACACCTTC.

The chain has TRBV9 and TRBJ1-3; possibly TRBD1 for D (5 bases). The CDR3 has 21 residues. Trimming cost V 4 bases and J 3 bases, with 32 bases left between them. The germline V gene encodes CDR1 SGDLS and CDR2 YYNGEE. The CDR3 loop reads CASSLSGSPGALAGSGNTIYF. In nucleotides, the CDR3 is TGTGCCAGCAGCCTATCAGGGAGCCCGGGAGCCCTGGCGGGGAGTGGAAACACCATATATTTT.

The J gene is TRBJ2-3, the V gene TRBV7-2; D uncertain. Trimming cost V 1 base and J 3 bases, with 14 bases left between them. Germline V gives CDR1 SGHTA, CDR2 FQGNSA. This CDR3 is built from 16 residues. CDR3: CASSLEAGGVTDTQYF. CDR3 DNA sequence: TGTGCCAGCAGCTTAGAGGCCGGCGGCGTGACAGATACGCAGTATTTT. Variable domain in full (rest from reference TRBV7-2 and TRBJ2-3): GAGVSQSPSNKVTEKGKDVELRCDPISGHTALYWYRQSLGQGLEFLIYFQGNSAPDKSGLPSDRFSAERTGGSVSTLTIQRTQQEDSAVYLCASSLEAGGVTDTQYFGPGTRLTVL.

The V call is TRBV4-1, the J call TRBJ2-1; 11 bases map to TRBD2. Germline trimming cut 4 bases from V and 6 bases from J; bases unmatched to any gene: 8. Germline assignment: CDR1 MGHRA and CDR2 YSYEKL. This CDR3 is 16 amino acids long. This CDR3 is CASSPRTSGGLNEQFF. In DNA, the CDR3 is TGCGCCAGCAGCCCAAGAACTAGCGGGGGACTCAATGAGCAGTTCTTC.

This sequence joins TRBV28 and TRBJ1-6, with TRBD1 as a possible D gene (6 bases). V gave up 4 bases and J gave up 4 bases, with 17 bases separating them. The CDR3 extends over 17 amino acids. Germline V gene lookup returns CDR1 MDHEN and CDR2 SYDVKM. Here the CDR3 reads CASSSRMDRRYNSPLHF. The CDR3 DNA is TGTGCCAGCAGTTCCCGTATGGACAGAAGATATAATTCACCCCTCCACTTT. Full variable domain (missing parts from reference TRBV28 and TRBJ1-6): DVKVTQSSRYLVKRTGEKVFLECVQDMDHENMFWYRQDPGLGLRLIYFSYDVKMKEKGDIPEGYSVSREKKERFSLILESASTNQTSMYLCASSSRMDRRYNSPLHFGNGTRLTVT.

CDR3 residues: CALRTGGDGELFF. Here the CDR3 DNA reads TGTGCCCTCCGGACGGGGGGGGACGGGGAGCTGTTTTTT. J is TRBJ2-2 and V is TRBV19, with 8 bases matching TRBD2. Unmatched junction bases numbered 9, after V lost 11 bases and J lost 7 bases. Looked up from germline, CDR1 is LNHDA and CDR2 is SQIVND (reference sequence). CDR3 length equals 13 residues.

The chain couples TRBV29-1 to TRBJ1-2; D perhaps matches TRBD1 (5 bases). Germline CDR1 and CDR2: SQVTM and ANQGSEA. Trimming removed 3 bases at V and 10 bases at J, with 9 bases between. This CDR3 region has 10 residues. CDR3 in DNA: TGCAGCGTTGACGACAGTCTCTACACCTTC. Its protein is CSVDDSLYTF.

The V gene is TRBV3-1 (or the pseudogene TRBV3-2), the J gene TRBJ1-2; D is undetermined. Germline values: CDR1 LGHDT, CDR2 YNNKEL (reference sequence). The length of the CDR3 is 14 residues. V lost 4 bases, J lost 3 bases, and 12 bases lay in between. The CDR3 loop is CASSPQQRDYGYTF. The CDR3 DNA follows: TGTGCCAGCAGCCCCCAGCAGCGGGACTATGGCTACACCTTC.

CDR3 amino acids: CASSERGLHYSGNTIYF. DNA of the CDR3: TGTGCCAGCAGTGAACGGGGACTGCACTACTCTGGAAACACCATATATTTT. This rearrangement joins TRBV2 to TRBJ1-3; maybe TRBD1 (5 bases). Looked up from germline, CDR1 is SNHLY and CDR2 is FYNNEI. V was trimmed by 2 bases and J by 0 bases, leaving 14 bases between them. This CDR3 region has 17 residues.